The count of the clone carrying this TCR beta chain is one. Its antigen remains unknown. The sample's time point: week 47, end of study. Every single dose of the vaccine, 300 ug of mutant IDH1 20-mer peptide, came with topical imiquimod. TCRdb's copy holds only in-frame clones and misses some; the assay was immunoSEQ multiplex PCR. Among over 50,000 clones listed, approximately 80% were seen once. The sample comes from a study of a mutant IDH1 vaccine in newly diagnosed glioma. At the level of the study: Vaccination started 4-6 weeks after radiotherapy alone, or with temozolomide cycles. Patients under treatment included about 60% males and about 38% females and had a mean age of around 40 years. Receipt of radiotherapy, temozolomide, or both preceded the study, and most received both.

Deletions cut 8 bases from V and 1 base from J, with 11 bases between. This CDR3 contains 13 residues. Germline lookup yields CDR1 SNHLY and CDR2 FYNNEI. This material consisted of PBMCs, taken from a glioma patient whose treatment included an IDH1 peptide vaccine. The chain combines TRBV2 with TRBJ1-1; the D gene is possibly TRBD1 (5 bases). The TCR originated in a woman in her thirties or forties with glioma. Some clones in this sample may be carry-over from other donors' samples. In nucleotides, the CDR3 is TGTGCCAGCCTCGCCGGGGGGAACACTGAAGCTTTCTTT. This gives the protein CASLAGGNTEAFF.